This T cell receptor (beta chain) was observed in a study of blood T cell repertoires in COVID-19. CDR1 and CDR2 from the germline V gene are PRHDT and FYEKMQ (reference sequence). The CDR3 runs to 15 residues. Trimming took off 5 bases at V and 5 bases at J, with 18 bases between the two ends. Measured with immunoSEQ multiplex PCR; TCRdb has only the in-frame clones, and not every one. The table includes approximately 200,000 clones, about 90% detected once. The TCR comes from a woman aged 55-70 years with acute or convalescent COVID-19. The source material was peripheral blood. The chain carries TRBV13 and TRBJ2-5; D might be TRBD2 (6 bases). CDR3 protein: CASSPSPGTQETQYF. CDR3 in DNA: TGTGCCAGCAGCCCATCGCCCGGGACTCAGGAGACCCAGTACTTC. Using reference TRBV13 and TRBJ2-5 for the parts outside the CDR3, the full variable domain is AAGVIQSPRHLIKEKRETATLKCYPIPRHDTVYWYQQGPGQDPQFLISFYEKMQSDKGSIPDRFSAQQFSDYHSELNMSSLELGDSALYFCASSPSPGTQETQYFGPGTRLLVL.